This T cell receptor beta chain came from a study of blood T cell repertoires in COVID-19. Libraries were prepared by immunoSEQ multiplex PCR; TCRdb keeps only in-frame clonotypes and omits some of them. The sample consists of about 270,000 clones, approximately 87% of them appearing once. Deletions cut 3 bases from V and 6 bases from J, with 18 bases between. The CDR3 runs to 15 residues. The sequencing sample was made of peripheral blood. This receptor was obtained from a woman in her twenties or thirties with COVID-19, enrolled during active disease. The chain combines TRBV23-1 with TRBJ2-7; possible D gene TRBD2, 7 bases. TRBV23-1 is an open reading frame whose function is uncertain. Here the CDR3 reads CASSHSGGGGCEQYF. The CDR3 bases are TGCGCCAGCAGTCATTCCGGGGGAGGGGGATGCGAGCAGTACTTC.